This TCR beta chain was recovered during a study of T cell responses to AZD1222 COVID-19 vaccine. For the study at large: Pooling was applied to second doses at about 4 or about 12 weeks.

The protocol was immunoSEQ multiplex PCR, while the TCRdb copy is restricted to in-frame clones and leaves out a portion. The sample consists of roughly 170,000 clones, 85% to 95% of them appearing once. To note about this clone: Its antigen is unidentified.

General study points: Spike as a whole was targeted by vaccine-associated CD4 TCRs, dominant at 160-218 and 743-854. Elevations in Spike-specific TCR breadth and depth followed administration of two AZD1222 doses. Donor demographics were predominantly white British with a female majority; clonal diversity may be underestimated.

V shed 1 base and J 4 bases; nucleotides not matched to a gene: 5. From germline, CDR1 is SGHNT and CDR2 YYREEE (reference sequence). This CDR3 is 15 amino acids long. This sample comprised peripheral blood, obtained on day 0 of AZD1222 vaccination. The receptor was isolated from an adult in good health. The chain joins TRBV5-4 to TRBJ2-7; 10 nucleotides match TRBD2. CDR3 residues: CASSLSSGGSYEQYF. CDR3 nucleotides: TGTGCCAGCAGCTTGTCTAGCGGGGGTTCGTACGAGCAGTACTTC. The entire variable domain, with the rest obtained from reference TRBV5-4 and TRBJ2-7, is as follows: ETGVTQSPTHLIKTRGQQVTLRCSSQSGHNTVSWYQQALGQGPQFIFQYYREEENGRGNFPPRFSGLQFPNYSSELNVNALELDDSALYLCASSLSSGGSYEQYFGPGTRLTVT.